This T cell receptor (beta chain) is drawn from a study of T cell responses to AZD1222 COVID-19 vaccine listed by TCRdb under 2021. For context, the study as a whole: TCR sequencing was performed for about 240 trial participants, of whom roughly 200 were given two doses of AZD1222 and approximately 25 were given two doses of MenACWY control vaccine. Trial participants were enrolled by age into subgroups of 18-55, 56-69 and 70-plus years, and roughly 160, 29 and 62 TCR-sequenced participants, respectively, were included in these subgroups. Broader findings and caveats from the paper: The 56-69-year group was small, and its depth increase did not reach significance, likely because of low power. Because no samples from the day 14 peak response were available, repertoires could be characterized only after the peak T cell response. Reportedly, almost half of the unique spike-specific TCRs recognized epitopes lying outside the regions that are mutated in the B.1.351 and B.1.1.7 variants. After two AZD1222 doses, both the breadth and the depth of spike-specific TCRs were significantly higher than at day 0 and than in MenACWY recipients. Most participants were white British and females outnumbered males, and the authors suggested that clonal diversity may have been underestimated. Only a handful of AZD1222 recipients were SARS-CoV-2 seropositive at baseline, limiting conclusions about previously exposed vaccinees. Vaccine-associated CD4 TCRs spanned the whole spike protein, with dominant responses in regions 160-218 and 743-854.

The time point tag for this specimen amounts to: about 28 days (+/-7) after the second vaccine dose. AZD1222 recipients given second doses at about 4 weeks or at about 12 weeks were pooled, since spike-specific TCR depth and breadth were not found to differ between the two schedules. The vaccinee samples were drawn from two UK trials, COV001 and COV002, one of which was a single-blind randomized controlled phase 2/3 trial testing AZD1222 (ChAdOx1 nCoV-19) in healthy adults. For TCRbeta chain sequencing, PBMC samples from trial participants were taken at day 0 and at day 28 after the second dose. The CDR3 regions of human TCRbeta chains were analyzed by immunosequencing. Concerning the study's data processing: TCRs in the repertoires were compared against a reference library of SARS-CoV-2-specific TCRs that had been generated with the MIRA antigen-specificity platform. Breadth meant the fraction of unique TCRs that were SARS-CoV-2-associated, whereas depth meant the fraction of total T cells that were SARS-CoV-2-associated. Each spike-specific TCR was assigned to its reactive spike region and to a CD4 or CD8 class using the MIRA data. Log10-transformed breadth and depth values were compared by one-way ANOVA with Sidak's multiple comparisons tests. TCRdb's version of the immuneACCESS table is confined to in-frame rearrangements and falls short of the full clone set. An unresolved V gene accounts for under half of the shortfall where checked; the remainder is of unknown origin. For V, J and clone size, that table is used; D and trimming come from the DNA. The sample records some 150,000 clones, roughly 88% of which are singletons. About 4.3% of the sample is taken by the ten largest.

Details on this clone: Its antigen is not yet known. No base quality information exists; no much larger clone differs at one position.

CDR1 and CDR2 are drawn from the germline V gene (reference sequence): SGHKS, YYEKEE. V drops 2 bases and J drops 4 bases, leaving 15 bases in between. Reading from cysteine to phenylalanine, the CDR3 counts 15 amino acids. Only the CDR3 DNA is retained, 45 bases long and in frame from the first base. The chain employs TRBV5-5 and TRBJ1-2, and possibly TRBD1, on 6 matching bases. The origin of this receptor is an adult who received the AZD1222 COVID-19 vaccine. Source: peripheral blood, taken 28 days after the second AZD1222 dose. The CDR3 has the sequence CASSFRTEKSYGYTF. In nucleotide form, the sequence is TGTGCCAGCAGCTTTAGGACAGAAAAGTCCTATGGCTACACCTTC.